This T cell receptor (beta chain) is drawn from a study of T cells after yellow fever vaccination. General study points: Some clonotypes, a small share, were shared between CD4 and CD8 compartments. Primary-vaccination clones mostly resurfaced post-booster (96% CD4, 75% to 90% CD8).

Looked up from germline, CDR1 is ENHRY and CDR2 is SYGVKD. There are 21 residues in the CDR3. V shed 0 bases and J 3 bases; nucleotides not matched to a gene: 14. Each CDR3 protein is one row after TCRdb ran MiXCR on the 5' RACE reads. Counted here are about 340,000 distinct CDR3 sequences, about 4% occurring once; the ten biggest clones make up 20% to 30%. With regard to this clonotype: The target antigen is unknown.

This clonotype originated in a man between 18 and 29 years old who received the YFV17D yellow fever vaccine. The specimen comprised PBMCs, sampled 5 days after the yellow fever booster vaccination. The V gene is TRBV10-3, the J gene TRBJ2-1; 13 bases line up with TRBD2. The CDR3 spells CAISESLPGLAGRGGYNEQFF. The CDR3 DNA reads TGTGCCATCAGTGAGTCGCTGCCGGGACTAGCGGGGAGGGGCGGCTACAATGAGCAGTTCTTC.